These 22 T cell receptor beta chains originate from one sample sequenced in a study of blood T cell repertoires in COVID-19. Produced via immunoSEQ multiplex PCR; TCRdb's table is partial and in-frame only. Here the sample spans approximately 130,000 clones, around four fifths being singletons. Input material: peripheral blood. The receptor set was obtained from a human donor in a cohort sampled during active COVID-19.

The chain links TRBV11-2 to TRBJ2-1; D is unresolved. The V end was cut by 2 bases, the J end by 1 base, with 3 bases between. The CDR3 runs to 13 residues. Germline V CDR1 and CDR2: SGHAT, FQNNGV. The DNA of the CDR3 is TGTGCCAGCAGCTTACCTTCCTACAATGAGCAGTTCTTC. Translation gives CASSLPSYNEQFF.

V and J are TRBV5-6 and TRBJ1-3; no clear D gene. The CDR3 sequence is 13 residues long. Germline V lookup: CDR1 SGHDT, CDR2 YYEEEE. Trimming pared 4 bases from V and 8 bases from J, leaving 13 bases between. The CDR3 DNA sequence: TGTGCCAGCAGCAACGTGGCCGGAGACACCATATATTTT. Its translation is CASSNVAGDTIYF.

CDR3 region: CASSQQGLQYEQYF. Here the CDR3 DNA reads TGTGCCAGCAGCCAACAGGGACTACAGTACGAGCAGTACTTC. The chain uses TRBV3-1 (or the pseudogene TRBV3-2) and TRBJ2-7; TRBD2 agrees at 7 bases. CDR3 length: 14 residues. V dropped 2 bases and J dropped 4; count of bases not matched to a gene: 5. Germline CDR1 LGHDT, CDR2 YNNKEL (reference sequence).

The V and J genes are TRBV7-9 and TRBJ2-7, with TRBD2 matching over 8 bases. With 5 bases clipped from V and 6 bases from J, the junction kept 9 bases outside the gene matches. CDR3 length: 14 amino acids. Germline V gene sequence: CDR1 SEHNR, CDR2 FQNEAQ (reference sequence). The CDR3, as DNA: TGTGCCAGCAGCGGACGGGGGGGCCAGAGCGAGCAGTACTTC. Its protein product is CASSGRGGQSEQYF.

The chain recombines TRBV24-1 with TRBJ2-3; 10 bases fit TRBD1. The CDR3 is 17 residues long. Germline V gene sequence: CDR1 KGHDR, CDR2 SFDVKD. With 4 bases clipped from V and 1 base from J, the junction kept 7 bases outside the gene matches. CDR3 residues: CATSDPTGGIGTDTQYF. The CDR3 coding sequence is TGTGCCACCAGTGACCCGACAGGGGGCATTGGCACAGATACGCAGTATTTT.

This sequence joins TRBV7-2 and TRBJ1-2, with a possible D match to TRBD1 (5 bases). The germline CDR1 and CDR2 sequences are SGHTA and FQGNSA. The CDR3 has 15 residues. Trimming took off 1 base at V and 4 bases at J, with 13 bases between the two ends. CDR3 DNA sequence: TGTGCCAGCAGCTTAGTAGGGGTAGCCTCCTATGGCTACACCTTC. Protein product: CASSLVGVASYGYTF.

This clone has a handful of counts. The chain combines TRBV19 with TRBJ1-4, with 7 bases lining up with TRBD1. CDR3 length: 16 amino acids. Germline CDR1 is LNHDA and CDR2 is SQIVND (reference sequence). Trimming at V came to 11 bases and at J to 5 bases, leaving 17 bases not matched to a gene. CDR3 nucleotide sequence: TGTGCCTCGACCCCCGACAGGGAAGTCTTGAATGAAAAACTGTTTTTT. Its protein product is CASTPDREVLNEKLFF.

The CDR3 DNA reads as TGTGCCAGCAGCTCGCCGGGACAGGTGGTCTCTGGAAACACCATATATTTT. Protein: CASSSPGQVVSGNTIYF. The chain has TRBV21-1 and TRBJ1-3; the D call in the table, TRBD1, was not verified against the DNA. TRBV21-1 is classified as a pseudogene. This CDR3 spans 17 amino acids.

The rearrangement joins TRBV19 to TRBJ2-1; TRBD2 aligns across 8 bases. Germline V gene lookup returns CDR1 LNHDA and CDR2 SQIVND (reference sequence). This CDR3 contains 16 residues. J gave up 7 bases and V 4 bases, and 12 bases lay outside the gene matches. Written as DNA, the CDR3 is TGTGCCAGTAGTACCCAGGTAGCGGGGAGGGGGAATGAGCAGTTCTTC. Protein: CASSTQVAGRGNEQFF.

The chain combines TRBV12-3 or TRBV12-4 with TRBJ1-6, with unresolved D. CDR3 length: 12 amino acids. Trimming shortened V by 4 bases and J by 8 bases, and 6 bases separated the two germline ends. CDR3 coding DNA: TGTGCCAGCAGTTCCCCAGATTCACCCCTCCACTTT. As protein: CASSSPDSPLHF.

Regarding this clone: At the DNA level, this CDR3 is encoded by other sequences in the same sample as well. The rearrangement links TRBV2 to TRBJ1-2; 9 nucleotides align to TRBD1. Per germline, CDR1 SNHLY and CDR2 FYNNEI. V shed 5 bases, J shed 4 bases, and the junction held 5 bases outside the gene matches. CDR3 length: 14 amino acids. The CDR3 loop reads CASSPGQGGYGYTF. The CDR3 DNA follows: TGTGCCAGCAGTCCGGGACAGGGTGGCTATGGCTACACCTTC.

The rearrangement uses TRBV28 and TRBJ1-2; D is perhaps TRBD1 (6 bases). Germline assignment: CDR1 MDHEN and CDR2 SYDVKM. This CDR3 is 14 amino acids long. V lost 3 bases to trimming and J lost 5 bases, with 13 bases between them. The CDR3 loop is CASSFDRRTYGYTF. The CDR3 nucleotides are TGTGCCAGCAGTTTTGACAGGCGGACTTATGGCTACACCTTC.

In this sample, this clone turned up once. The V gene is TRBV9, the J gene TRBJ1-3; D not certain. This CDR3 comprises 14 residues. Germline V gene lookup returns CDR1 SGDLS and CDR2 YYNGEE. Trimming removed 0 bases from V and 4 bases from J, with 8 bases in between. In DNA, the CDR3 is TGTGCCAGCAGCGTAGGACTGGTCGGAAACACCATATATTTT. It specifies CASSVGLVGNTIYF.

This chain links TRBV9 with TRBJ1-5; no clear D. The CDR3 contains 15 residues. The germline gives CDR1 SGDLS, CDR2 YYNGEE. Trimming cost V 3 bases and J 0 bases, with 10 bases left between them. The CDR3 DNA sequence: TGTGCCAGCAGCGCGTGGGGAGATAGCAATCAGCCCCAGCATTTT. This gives the protein CASSAWGDSNQPQHF. Combining the CDR3 with reference TRBV9 and TRBJ1-5 gives the whole variable domain DSGVTQTPKHLITATGQRVTLRCSPRSGDLSVYWYQQSLDQGLQFLIQYYNGEERAKGNILERFSAQQFPDLHSELNLSSLELGDSALYFCASSAWGDSNQPQHFGDGTRLSIL.

This chain uses TRBV11-3 with TRBJ1-2; possible D gene TRBD1, 6 bases. Germline values: CDR1 SGHNT, CDR2 YENEEA. The V end lost 0 bases, the J end lost 2 bases, and 16 bases lay between the germline ends. This CDR3 has 17 amino acids. The CDR3 reads CASSLEDRDLMNYGYTF. The CDR3 bases are TGTGCCAGCAGCTTAGAGGACAGAGATCTTATGAACTATGGCTACACCTTC. Filled out from reference TRBV11-3 and TRBJ1-2, the complete variable domain reads EAGVVQSPRYKIIEKKQPVAFWCNPISGHNTLYWYLQNLGQGPELLIRYENEEAVDDSQLPKDRFSAERLKGVDSTLKIQPAELGDSAVYLCASSLEDRDLMNYGYTFGSGTRLTVV.

The chain has TRBV7-9 and TRBJ2-2; D ambiguous. CDR1 is SEHNR and CDR2 is FQNEAQ in the germline V gene (reference sequence). Trimming cost V 5 bases and J 5 bases, with 12 bases left between them. The CDR3 is made up of 14 amino acids. CDR3 sequence reads: CASSPLSSTGELFF. CDR3 in DNA: TGTGCCAGCAGCCCCCTTTCTTCTACCGGGGAGCTGTTTTTT.

This clone was seen a few times. V gene TRBV2 combines with J gene TRBJ1-4; the D gene is possibly TRBD1 (6 bases). The V end was cut by 4 bases, the J end by 0 bases, with 18 bases between. Germline-derived CDR1 and CDR2 are SNHLY and FYNNEI. This CDR3 region has 18 residues. The CDR3 spells CASSARTDGLATNEKLFF. In nucleotides, the CDR3 is TGTGCCAGCAGTGCAAGGACAGACGGACTTGCAACTAATGAAAAACTGTTTTTT. The whole variable domain, filled in from reference TRBV2 and TRBJ1-4, reads EPEVTQTPSHQVTQMGQEVILRCVPISNHLYFYWYRQILGQKVEFLVSFYNNEISEKSEIFDDQFSVERPDGSNFTLKIRSTKLEDSAMYFCASSARTDGLATNEKLFFGSGTQLSVL.

The CDR3 bases are TGTGCCAGCAGCTTAGGAGGCGAGTACGGTCAGTACTTC. Translated: CASSLGGEYGQYF. This chain uses TRBV11-2 with TRBJ2-7; D unclear. The CDR3 loop spans 13 amino acids. Trimming stripped 1 base from V and 10 bases from J, with 14 bases between. Germline V CDR1 and CDR2: SGHAT, FQNNGV.

The rearrangement links TRBV3-1 (or the pseudogene TRBV3-2) to TRBJ1-5; D is undetermined. The V gene lost 4 bases and the J gene lost 4 bases, with 8 bases spanning the gap. The germline gives CDR1 LGHDT, CDR2 YNNKEL (reference sequence). This CDR3 is 13 amino acids long. CDR3 loop: CASSLGRNQPQHF. The CDR3 DNA is TGTGCCAGCAGCCTAGGCAGGAATCAGCCCCAGCATTTT.

This chain links TRBV10-1 with TRBJ1-1; D not resolved. Germline V gene data show CDR1 as WNHNN and CDR2 as SYGVQD (reference sequence). The CDR3 loop spans 14 amino acids. Trimming pared 3 bases from V and 1 base from J, leaving 9 bases between. Here the CDR3 DNA reads TGCGCCAGCAGTGACCACAGAGCGAACACTGAAGCTTTCTTT. Protein sequence: CASSDHRANTEAFF.

This clone came up once. The chain carries TRBV11-2 and TRBJ1-4; D remains unclear. The V end was cut by 5 bases, the J end by 8 bases, with 15 bases between. Germline-derived CDR1 and CDR2 are SGHAT and FQNNGV. There are 14 residues in the CDR3. CDR3 in DNA: TGTGCCAGCAGCAGGCGGCCCCACGAGGAAAAACTGTTTTTT. Translation: CASSRRPHEEKLFF.

The rearrangement links TRBV3-1 (or the pseudogene TRBV3-2) to TRBJ1-2; TRBD1 aligns across 8 bases. Germline lookup yields CDR1 LGHDT and CDR2 YNNKEL (reference sequence). The length of the CDR3 is 16 residues. The V and J ends lost 4 bases and 2 bases, in that order; junction bases with no gene match: 9. CDR3 bases: TGTGCCAGCAGCCGGCTCCTTGACAGGGGAAACTATGGCTACACCTTC. Translating it yields CASSRLLDRGNYGYTF.